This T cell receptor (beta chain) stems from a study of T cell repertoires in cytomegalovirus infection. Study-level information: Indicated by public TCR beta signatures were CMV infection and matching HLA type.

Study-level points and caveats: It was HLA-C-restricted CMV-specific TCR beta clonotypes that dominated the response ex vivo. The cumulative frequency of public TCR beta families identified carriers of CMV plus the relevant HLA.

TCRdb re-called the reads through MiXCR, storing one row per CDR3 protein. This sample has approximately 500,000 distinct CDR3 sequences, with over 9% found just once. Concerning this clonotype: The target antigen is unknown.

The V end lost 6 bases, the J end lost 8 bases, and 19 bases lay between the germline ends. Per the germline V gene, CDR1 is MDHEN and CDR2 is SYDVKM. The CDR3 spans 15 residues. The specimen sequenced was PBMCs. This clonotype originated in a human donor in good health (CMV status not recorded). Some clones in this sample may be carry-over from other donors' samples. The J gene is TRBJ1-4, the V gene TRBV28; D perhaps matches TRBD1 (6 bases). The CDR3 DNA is TGTGCCAGCAGCCACCTGACAGGCAGCGGGGAAAAACTGTTTTTT. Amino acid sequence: CASSHLTGSGEKLFF. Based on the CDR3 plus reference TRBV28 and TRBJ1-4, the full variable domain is DVKVTQSSRYLVKRTGEKVFLECVQDMDHENMFWYRQDPGLGLRLIYFSYDVKMKEKGDIPEGYSVSREKKERFSLILESASTNQTSMYLCASSHLTGSGEKLFFGSGTQLSVL.